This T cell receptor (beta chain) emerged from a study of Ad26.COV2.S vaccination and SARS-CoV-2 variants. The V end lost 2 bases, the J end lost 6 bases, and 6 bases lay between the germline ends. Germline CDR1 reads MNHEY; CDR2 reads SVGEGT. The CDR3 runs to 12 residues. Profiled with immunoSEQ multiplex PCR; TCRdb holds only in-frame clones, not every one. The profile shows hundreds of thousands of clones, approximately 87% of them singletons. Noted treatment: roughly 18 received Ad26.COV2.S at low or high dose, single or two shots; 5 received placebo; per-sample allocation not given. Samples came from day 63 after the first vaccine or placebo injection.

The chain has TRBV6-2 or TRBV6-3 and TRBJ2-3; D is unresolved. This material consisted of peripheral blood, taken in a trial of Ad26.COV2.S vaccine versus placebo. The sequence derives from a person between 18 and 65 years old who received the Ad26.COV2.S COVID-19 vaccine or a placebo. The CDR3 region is CASSYPPDTQYF. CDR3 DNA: TGTGCCAGCAGTTACCCGCCCGATACGCAGTATTTT.